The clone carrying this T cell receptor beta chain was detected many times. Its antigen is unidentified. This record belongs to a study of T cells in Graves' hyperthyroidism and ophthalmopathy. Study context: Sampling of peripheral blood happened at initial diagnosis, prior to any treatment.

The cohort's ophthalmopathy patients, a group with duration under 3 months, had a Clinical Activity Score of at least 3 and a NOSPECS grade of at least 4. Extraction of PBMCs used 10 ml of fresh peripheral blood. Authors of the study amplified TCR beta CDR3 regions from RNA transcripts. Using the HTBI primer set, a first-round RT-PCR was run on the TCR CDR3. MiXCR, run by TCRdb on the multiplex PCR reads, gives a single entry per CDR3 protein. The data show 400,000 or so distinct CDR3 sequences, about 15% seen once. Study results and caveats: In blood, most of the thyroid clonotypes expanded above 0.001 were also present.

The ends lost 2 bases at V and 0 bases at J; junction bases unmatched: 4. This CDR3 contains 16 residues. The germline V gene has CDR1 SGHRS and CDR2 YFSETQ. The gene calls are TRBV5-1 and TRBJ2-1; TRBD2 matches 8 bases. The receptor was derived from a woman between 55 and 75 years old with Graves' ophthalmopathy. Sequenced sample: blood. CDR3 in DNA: TGCGCCAGCAGCTTTACGAGCGGGAGCTCCTACAATGAGCAGTTCTTC. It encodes CASSFTSGSSYNEQFF.